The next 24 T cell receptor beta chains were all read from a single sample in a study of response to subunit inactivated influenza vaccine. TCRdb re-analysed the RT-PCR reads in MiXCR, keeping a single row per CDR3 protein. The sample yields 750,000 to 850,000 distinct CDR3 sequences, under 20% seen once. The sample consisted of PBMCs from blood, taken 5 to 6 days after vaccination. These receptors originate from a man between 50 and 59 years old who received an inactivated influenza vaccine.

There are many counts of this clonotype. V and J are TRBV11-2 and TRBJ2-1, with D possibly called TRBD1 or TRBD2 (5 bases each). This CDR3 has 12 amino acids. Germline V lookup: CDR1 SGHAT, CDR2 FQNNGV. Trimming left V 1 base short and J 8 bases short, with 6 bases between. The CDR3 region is CASSLGGDEQFF. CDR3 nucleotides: TGTGCCAGCAGCTTAGGAGGGGATGAGCAGTTCTTC.

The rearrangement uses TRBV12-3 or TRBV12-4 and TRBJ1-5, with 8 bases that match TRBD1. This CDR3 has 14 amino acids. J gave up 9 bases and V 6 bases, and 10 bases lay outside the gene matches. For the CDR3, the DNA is TGTGCCAGCAGCTACGGACAGGGTACGTTGCCCCAGCATTTT. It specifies CASSYGQGTLPQHF.

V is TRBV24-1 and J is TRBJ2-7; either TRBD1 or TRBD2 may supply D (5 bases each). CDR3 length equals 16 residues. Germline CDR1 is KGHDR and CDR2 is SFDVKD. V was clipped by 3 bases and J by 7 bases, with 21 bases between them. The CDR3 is CATSDQSGTRWWEQYF. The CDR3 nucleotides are TGTGCCACCAGTGATCAATCCGGGACCAGGTGGTGGGAGCAGTACTTC.

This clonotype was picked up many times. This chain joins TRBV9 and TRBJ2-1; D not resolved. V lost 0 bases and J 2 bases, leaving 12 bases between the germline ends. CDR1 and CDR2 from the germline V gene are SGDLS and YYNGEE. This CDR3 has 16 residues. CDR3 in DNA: TGTGCCAGCAGCGTAGCTATGTCCCCCGCCTACAATGAGCAGTTCTTC. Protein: CASSVAMSPAYNEQFF. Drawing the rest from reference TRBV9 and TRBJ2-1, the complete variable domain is DSGVTQTPKHLITATGQRVTLRCSPRSGDLSVYWYQQSLDQGLQFLIQYYNGEERAKGNILERFSAQQFPDLHSELNLSSLELGDSALYFCASSVAMSPAYNEQFFGPGTRLTVL.

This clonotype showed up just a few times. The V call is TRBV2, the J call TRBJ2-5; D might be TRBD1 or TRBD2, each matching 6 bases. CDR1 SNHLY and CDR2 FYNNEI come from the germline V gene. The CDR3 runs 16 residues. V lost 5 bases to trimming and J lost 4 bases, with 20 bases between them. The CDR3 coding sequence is TGTGCCAGCAGTTGGGGGGCGGGAACCCCATCAGAGACCCAGTACTTC. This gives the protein CASSWGAGTPSETQYF.

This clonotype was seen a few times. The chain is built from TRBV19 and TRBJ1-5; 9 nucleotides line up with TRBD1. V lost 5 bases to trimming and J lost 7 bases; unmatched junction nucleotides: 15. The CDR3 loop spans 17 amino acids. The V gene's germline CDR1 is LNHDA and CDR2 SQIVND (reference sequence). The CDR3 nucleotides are TGTGCCAGTAGTCGAATTACCGGGACAGGGAGTCCCCAGCCCCAGCATTTT. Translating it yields CASSRITGTGSPQPQHF.

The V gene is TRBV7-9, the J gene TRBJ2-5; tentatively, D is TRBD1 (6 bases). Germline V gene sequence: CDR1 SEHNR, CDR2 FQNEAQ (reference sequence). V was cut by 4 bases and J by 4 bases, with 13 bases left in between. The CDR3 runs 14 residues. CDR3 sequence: CASSSGERIETQYF. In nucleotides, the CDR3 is TGTGCCAGCAGCTCAGGGGAACGGATAGAGACCCAGTACTTC.

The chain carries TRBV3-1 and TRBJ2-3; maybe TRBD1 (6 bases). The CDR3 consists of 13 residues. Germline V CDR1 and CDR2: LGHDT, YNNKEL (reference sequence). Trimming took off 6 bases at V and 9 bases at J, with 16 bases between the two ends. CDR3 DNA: TGTGCCAGCAGTTCCTCTACAGGGTCCACGCAGTATTTT. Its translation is CASSSSTGSTQYF.

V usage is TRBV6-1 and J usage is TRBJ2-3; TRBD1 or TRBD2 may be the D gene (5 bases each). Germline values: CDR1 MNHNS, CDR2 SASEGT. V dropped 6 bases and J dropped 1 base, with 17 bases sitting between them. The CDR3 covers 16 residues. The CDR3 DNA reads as TGTGCCAGCAGATGGGGCCGGGACGGACGCACAGATACGCAGTATTTT. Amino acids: CASRWGRDGRTDTQYF.

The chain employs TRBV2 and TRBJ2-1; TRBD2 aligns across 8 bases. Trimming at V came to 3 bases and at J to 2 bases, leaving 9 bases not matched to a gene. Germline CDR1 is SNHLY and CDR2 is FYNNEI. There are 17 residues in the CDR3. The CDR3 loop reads CASSEVGAGGTYNEQFF. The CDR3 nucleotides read TGTGCCAGCAGTGAGGTTGGGGCGGGAGGAACCTACAATGAGCAGTTCTTC.

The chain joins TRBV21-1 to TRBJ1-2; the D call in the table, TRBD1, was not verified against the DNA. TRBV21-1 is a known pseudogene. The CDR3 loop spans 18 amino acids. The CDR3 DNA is TGTGCCAGCAGCTCCCAGCCTCAGGGGGCGCTGCTCCCCTATGGCTACACCTTC. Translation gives CASSSQPQGALLPYGYTF.

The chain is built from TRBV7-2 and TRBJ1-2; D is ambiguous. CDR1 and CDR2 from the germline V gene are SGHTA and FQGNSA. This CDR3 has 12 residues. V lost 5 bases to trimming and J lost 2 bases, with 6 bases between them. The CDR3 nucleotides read TGTGCCAGCAGCATTAGAAACTATGGCTACACCTTC. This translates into CASSIRNYGYTF.

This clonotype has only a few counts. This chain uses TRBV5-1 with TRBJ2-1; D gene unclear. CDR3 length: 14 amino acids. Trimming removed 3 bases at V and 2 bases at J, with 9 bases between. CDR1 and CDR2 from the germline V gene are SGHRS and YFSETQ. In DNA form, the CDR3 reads TGCGCCAGCAGCTCATCCTGGGCCTACAATGAGCAGTTCTTC. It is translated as CASSSSWAYNEQFF.

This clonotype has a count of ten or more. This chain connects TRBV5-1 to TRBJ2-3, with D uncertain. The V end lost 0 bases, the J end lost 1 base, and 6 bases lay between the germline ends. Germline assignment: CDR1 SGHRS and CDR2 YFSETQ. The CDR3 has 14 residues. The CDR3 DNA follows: TGCGCCAGCAGCTTGGAACCTCGCACAGATACGCAGTATTTT. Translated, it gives CASSLEPRTDTQYF.

The CDR3 spells CASSDSRLHSSYEQYF. The CDR3 coding sequence is TGTGCCAGCAGTGACTCTCGACTCCACAGCTCCTACGAGCAGTACTTC. The chain links TRBV6-4 to TRBJ2-7; D is unclear. Deletions cut 0 bases from V and 0 bases from J, with 12 bases between. There are 16 residues in the CDR3. Germline lookup yields CDR1 MRHNA and CDR2 SNTAGT.

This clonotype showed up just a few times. The CDR3 sequence: CASSDRAGANVLTF. The CDR3 coding sequence is TGTGCCAGCAGTGACAGGGCTGGGGCCAACGTCCTGACTTTC. V gene TRBV12-3 or TRBV12-4 combines with J gene TRBJ2-6; 7 nucleotides agree with TRBD1. Unmatched junction bases numbered 0, after V lost 5 bases and J lost 2 bases. CDR3 length equals 14 residues.

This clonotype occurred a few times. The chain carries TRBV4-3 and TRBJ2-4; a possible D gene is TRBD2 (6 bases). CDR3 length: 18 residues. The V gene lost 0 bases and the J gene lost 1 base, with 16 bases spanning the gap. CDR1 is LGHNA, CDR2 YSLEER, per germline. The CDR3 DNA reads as TGCGCCAGCAGCCAAGATCCGTGGGGAGGTACGGCCAAAAACATTCAGTACTTC. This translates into CASSQDPWGGTAKNIQYF.

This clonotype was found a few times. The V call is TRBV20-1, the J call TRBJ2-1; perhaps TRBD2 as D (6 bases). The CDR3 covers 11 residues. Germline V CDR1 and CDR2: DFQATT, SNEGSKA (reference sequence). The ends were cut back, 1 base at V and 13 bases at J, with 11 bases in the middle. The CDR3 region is CSARVASDQFF. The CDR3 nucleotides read TGCAGTGCTAGAGTGGCTAGCGATCAGTTCTTC.

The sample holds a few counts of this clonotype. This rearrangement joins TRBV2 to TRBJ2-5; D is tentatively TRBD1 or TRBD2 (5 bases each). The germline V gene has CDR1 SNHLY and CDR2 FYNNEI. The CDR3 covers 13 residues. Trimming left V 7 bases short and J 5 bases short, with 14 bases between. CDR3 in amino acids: CASTGRFDETQYF. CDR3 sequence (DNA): TGTGCCAGCACGGGACGGTTTGATGAGACCCAGTACTTC.

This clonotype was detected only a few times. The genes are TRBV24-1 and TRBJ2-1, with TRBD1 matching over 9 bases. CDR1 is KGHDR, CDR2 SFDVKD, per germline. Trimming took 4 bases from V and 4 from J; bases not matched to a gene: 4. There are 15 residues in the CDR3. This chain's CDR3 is CATSDGDRAYNEQFF. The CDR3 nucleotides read TGTGCCACCAGTGACGGGGACAGGGCGTACAATGAGCAGTTCTTC.

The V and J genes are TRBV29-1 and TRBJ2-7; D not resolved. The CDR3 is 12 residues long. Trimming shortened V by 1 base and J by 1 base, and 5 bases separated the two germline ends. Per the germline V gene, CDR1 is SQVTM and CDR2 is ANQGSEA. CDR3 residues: CSVEAESYEQYF. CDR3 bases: TGCAGCGTTGAAGCGGAATCCTACGAGCAGTACTTC.

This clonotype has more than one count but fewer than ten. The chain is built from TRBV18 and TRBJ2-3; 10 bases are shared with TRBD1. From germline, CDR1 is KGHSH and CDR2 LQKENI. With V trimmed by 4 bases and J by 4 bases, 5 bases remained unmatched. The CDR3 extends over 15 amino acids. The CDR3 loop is CASSRRTGGADTQYF. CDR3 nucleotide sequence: TGTGCCAGCTCACGTCGGACAGGGGGGGCAGATACGCAGTATTTT.

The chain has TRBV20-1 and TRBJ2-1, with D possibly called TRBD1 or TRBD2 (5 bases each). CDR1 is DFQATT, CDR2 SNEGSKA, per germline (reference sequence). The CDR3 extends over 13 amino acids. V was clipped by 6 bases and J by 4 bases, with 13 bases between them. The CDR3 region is CSAASGPYNEQFF. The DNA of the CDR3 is TGCAGTGCCGCCTCGGGGCCTTACAATGAGCAGTTCTTC.

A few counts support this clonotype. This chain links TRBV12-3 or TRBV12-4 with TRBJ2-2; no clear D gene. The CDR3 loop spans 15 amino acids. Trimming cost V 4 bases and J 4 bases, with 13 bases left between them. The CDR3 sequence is CASSSYGPATGELFF. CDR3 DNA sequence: TGTGCCAGCAGTTCTTACGGGCCGGCCACCGGGGAGCTGTTTTTT.